The entry that follows covers one T cell receptor beta chain sequence. Germline V gene lookup returns CDR1 LNHNV and CDR2 YYDKDF (reference sequence). Trimming cost V 1 base and J 0 bases; bases outside gene matches: 4. This CDR3 is built from 17 residues. These data are taken from a study of PD-1 blockade in classical Hodgkin lymphoma. Using immunoSEQ multiplex PCR, the repertoire was profiled, and TCRdb retains in-frame clones only, with some absent. The sample shows about 100,000 clones, roughly nine tenths of them seen only once. After autologous stem cell transplantation all patients relapsed, and prior brentuximab vedotin exposure differed between cohorts. Complete response, partial response or progressive disease was each patient's best response.

Material: peripheral blood mononuclear cells (PBMCs), obtained before the second cycle of nivolumab. The origin of this receptor is a human donor with classical Hodgkin lymphoma. The chain is built from TRBV15 and TRBJ2-1; the match to TRBD1 covers 9 bases. The CDR3 protein is CATSRASGQGSYNEQFF. CDR3 nucleotides: TGTGCCACCAGCAGAGCCTCGGGACAGGGCTCCTACAATGAGCAGTTCTTC.